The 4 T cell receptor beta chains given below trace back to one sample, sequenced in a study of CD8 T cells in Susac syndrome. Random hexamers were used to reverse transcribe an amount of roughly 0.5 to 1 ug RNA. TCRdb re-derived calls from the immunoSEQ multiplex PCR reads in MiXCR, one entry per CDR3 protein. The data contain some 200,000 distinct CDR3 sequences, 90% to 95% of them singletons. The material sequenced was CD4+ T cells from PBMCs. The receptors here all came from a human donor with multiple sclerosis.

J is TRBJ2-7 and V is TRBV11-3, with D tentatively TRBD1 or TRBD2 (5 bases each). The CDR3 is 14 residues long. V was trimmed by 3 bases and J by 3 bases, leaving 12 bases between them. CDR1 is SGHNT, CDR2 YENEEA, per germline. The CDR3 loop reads CASSFEGSSYEQYF. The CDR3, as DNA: TGTGCCAGCAGCTTCGAGGGGTCGAGCTACGAGCAGTACTTC.

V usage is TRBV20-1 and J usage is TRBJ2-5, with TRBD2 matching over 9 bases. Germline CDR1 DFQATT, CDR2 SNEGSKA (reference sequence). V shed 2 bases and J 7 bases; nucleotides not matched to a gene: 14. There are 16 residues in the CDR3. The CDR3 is CSARSSREGLSGTQYF. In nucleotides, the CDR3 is TGCAGTGCTAGATCCTCGCGGGAGGGCCTATCTGGGACCCAGTACTTC.

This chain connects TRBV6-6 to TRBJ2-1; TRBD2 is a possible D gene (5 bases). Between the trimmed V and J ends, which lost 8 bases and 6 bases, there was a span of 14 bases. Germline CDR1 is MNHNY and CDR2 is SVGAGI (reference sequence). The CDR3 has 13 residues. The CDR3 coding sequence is TGTGCCAGCCGGACTGGAATCTCCAATGAGCAGTTCTTC. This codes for CASRTGISNEQFF.

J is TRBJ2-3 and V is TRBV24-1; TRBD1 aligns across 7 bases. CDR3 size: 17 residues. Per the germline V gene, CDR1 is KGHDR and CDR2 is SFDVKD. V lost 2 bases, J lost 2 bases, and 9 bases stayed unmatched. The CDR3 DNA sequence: TGTGCCACCAGTGATTGGTATCCGGGACAGCACACAGATACGCAGTATTTT. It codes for CATSDWYPGQHTDTQYF.